This TCR beta chain was obtained from a study of neurological immune-mediated disorders. This clonotype was observed at least ten times. Its antigen is currently unknown. General study findings and limits: Expanded clones shared no CDR3 amino acid sequences across subjects, suggesting private repertoires in all groups.

The cDNA was synthesized by means of template-switch 5'RACE, which was carried out with 10-nucleotide random UMIs. TCRdb used MiXCR to reprocess the 5' RACE reads, holding one entry per CDR3 protein. This sample has some 46,000 distinct CDR3 sequences, with about a tenth found just once. Preparation of the unsorted libraries drew on 2 million PBMCs stored at -80 C. This CDR3 is built from 16 residues. The germline CDR1 and CDR2 sequences are MDHEN and SYDVKM. Unmatched junction bases numbered 14, after V lost 6 bases and J lost 4 bases. The chain employs TRBV28 and TRBJ2-7; 8 nucleotides line up with TRBD1. Sequencing used PBMCs. The source is a man in his 70s with HTLV-1-associated myelopathy (HAM/TSP). CDR3 in DNA: TGTGCCAGCAGATCGACAGGGGCGGTCCGCTTATACGAGCAGTACTTC. Its protein product is CASRSTGAVRLYEQYF.